The clone carrying this T cell receptor (beta chain) was found many times. The presence of a unique molecular identifier marked each TCR cDNA molecule. TCRdb re-analysed the 5' RACE reads in MiXCR, keeping a single row per CDR3 protein. Here the sample spans about 21,000 distinct CDR3 sequences, roughly 4.5% being singletons. Germline V gene lookup returns CDR1 SGDLS and CDR2 YYNGEE. The CDR3 extends over 17 amino acids. Unmatched junction bases numbered 10, after V lost 4 bases and J lost 8 bases. This entry belongs to a study of spatial heterogeneity in lung cancer. In the study overall: Compared with alpha-chain sequences, beta-chain sequences were consistently detected in greater numbers.

This sample's time point: sample taken at primary tumor resection. The roughly 79 donors had untreated early-stage non-small cell lung cancer. Whole RNA was taken from tumor, nontumor lung or frozen PBMC; it was then sequenced unsorted. Sequenced here: PBMCs, sampled at surgery. The source is a male donor with early-stage non-small cell lung cancer. This sequence joins TRBV9 and TRBJ2-1; TRBD2 agrees at 15 bases. The CDR3 DNA sequence: TGTGCCAGCAGCTCCGGACTAGCGGGGGGGCCTACCGATGAGCAGTTCTTC. It yields the protein CASSSGLAGGPTDEQFF. Together with reference TRBV9 and TRBJ2-1, the CDR3 gives the full variable domain: DSGVTQTPKHLITATGQRVTLRCSPRSGDLSVYWYQQSLDQGLQFLIQYYNGEERAKGNILERFSAQQFPDLHSELNLSSLELGDSALYFCASSSGLAGGPTDEQFFGPGTRLTVL.